This TCR beta chain stems from a study of human T cells and chemical hapten exposure. Study-wide results and caveats: Relative to control repertoires, expanded TCRs gave rise to significantly more large CDR3 similarity clusters.

To note about this clonotype: The antigen is unknown.

Time point: patch test 1, 2 weeks after DPC sensitization. The treatment denotes: therapeutic diphenylcyclopropenone sensitization with weekly scalp DPC. With 3 bases clipped from V and 6 bases from J, the junction kept 8 bases outside the gene matches. The CDR3 length is 14 residues. In the authors' methods: Per-sample TCR counts ranged from roughly 23,224 to 750,000, median roughly 96,000. TCRdb re-called the RACE reads through MiXCR, storing one row per CDR3 protein. TCRdb, not the authors, supplied the V and J calls. The table shows some 180,000 distinct CDR3 sequences, with around 20% occurring only once.

The chain links TRBV12-3 or TRBV12-4 to TRBJ2-7, with 7 bases identical to TRBD1. This sample comprised whole blood, obtained in connection with sensitization to the hapten diphenylcyclopropenone (DPC). The receptor's source is a woman in her fifties or sixties with alopecia areata. Some clones in this sample may be carry-over from other donors' samples. CDR3 sequence: CASSFSGTEVEQYF. CDR3 sequence (DNA): TGTGCCAGCAGTTTCTCCGGGACAGAAGTCGAGCAGTACTTC.